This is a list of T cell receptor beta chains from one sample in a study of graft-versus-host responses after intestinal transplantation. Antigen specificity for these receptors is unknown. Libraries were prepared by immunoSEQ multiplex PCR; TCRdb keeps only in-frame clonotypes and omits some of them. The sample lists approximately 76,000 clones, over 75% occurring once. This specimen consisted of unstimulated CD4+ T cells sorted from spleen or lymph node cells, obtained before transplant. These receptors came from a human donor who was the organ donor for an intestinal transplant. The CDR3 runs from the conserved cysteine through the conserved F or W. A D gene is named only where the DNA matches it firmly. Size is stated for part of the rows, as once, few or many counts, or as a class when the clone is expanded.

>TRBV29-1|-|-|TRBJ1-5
TGCAGCGTTTCATCCTCAGGCCAGCCCCAGCATTTT
CSVSSSGQPQHF
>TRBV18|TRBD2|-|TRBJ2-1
TGTGCCAGCTCACCGGAAGCGGGGGGGTTGGATGAGCAGTTCTTC
CASSPEAGGLDEQFF
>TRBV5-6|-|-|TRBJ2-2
TGTGCCAGCACCAGCGGACAGTTTTCCGGGGAGCTGTTTTTT
CASTSGQFSGELFF
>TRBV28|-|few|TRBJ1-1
TGTGCCAGCGGAAGGGGATATGAAGCTTTCTTT
CASGRGYEAFF
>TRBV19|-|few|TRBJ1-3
TGTGCCAGTATCTCCCGACAATTCTCTGGAAACACCATATATTTT
CASISRQFSGNTIYF
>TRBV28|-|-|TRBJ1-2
TGTGCCAGCAGTTTCCAGGCGGGGGACCACTTC
CASSFQAGDHF
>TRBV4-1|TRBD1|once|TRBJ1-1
TGCGCCAGCAGCCAAGGACAGGGCTCGTTGAACACTGAAGCTTTCTTT
CASSQGQGSLNTEAFF
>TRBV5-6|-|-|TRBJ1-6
TGTGCCAGCAGCTTGGTTTCTGGGCGCTCACCCCTCCACTTT
CASSLVSGRSPLHF
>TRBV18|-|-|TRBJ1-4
TGTGCCAGCTCACCATTCCGAGGCGGGGACGAAAAACTGTTTTTT
CASSPFRGGDEKLFF
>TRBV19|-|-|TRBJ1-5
TGTGCCAGTAGTACAGGGGTTACGGGCAATCAGCCCCAGCATTTT
CASSTGVTGNQPQHF
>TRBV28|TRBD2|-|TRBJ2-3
TGTGCCAGCCGCGGGGGGGCCATCGATACGCAGTATTTT
CASRGGAIDTQYF
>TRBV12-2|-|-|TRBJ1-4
TGTGCAAGTCGCTCACTGACAGGGTCGGGCTTTAATGAAAAACTGTTTTTT
CASRSLTGSGFNEKLFF
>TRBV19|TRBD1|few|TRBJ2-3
TGTGCCAGTAGCGACCCTCGGGACAGGGGCACAGATACGCAGTATTTT
CASSDPRDRGTDTQYF
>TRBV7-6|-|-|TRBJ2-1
TGTGCCAGCAGCTTAGCGGCTTCCTACAATGAGCAGTTCTTC
CASSLAASYNEQFF
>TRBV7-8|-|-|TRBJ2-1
TGTGCCAGCAGCTTAGACGAGCATGACAATGAGCAGTTCTTC
CASSLDEHDNEQFF
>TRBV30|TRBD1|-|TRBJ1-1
TGTGCCTGGAGTGGACAGAGGGGGCGGACTGAAGCTTTCTTT
CAWSGQRGRTEAFF
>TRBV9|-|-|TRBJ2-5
TGTGCCAGCAGCGTAGGTCAGTACCAAGAGACCCAGTACTTC
CASSVGQYQETQYF
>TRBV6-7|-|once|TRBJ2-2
TGTGCCAGTAGCCTTGGGGGGGGGCATTACACCGGGGAGCTGTTTTTT
CASSLGGGHYTGELFF
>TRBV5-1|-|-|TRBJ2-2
TGCGCCAGCAGCTCTGGCGAGGTTTTTGCCGGGGAGCTGTTTTTT
CASSSGEVFAGELFF
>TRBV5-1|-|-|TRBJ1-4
TGCGCCAGCAGCTCCCGCGGCGGAAGGAATGAAAAACTGTTTTTT
CASSSRGGRNEKLFF
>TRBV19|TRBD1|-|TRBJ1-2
TGTGCCAGTAGTATACCGACAGGGTCTAACTATGGCTACACCTTC
CASSIPTGSNYGYTF
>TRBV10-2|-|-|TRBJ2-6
TGCGCCAGCATCCCCGGGGTCCTGGACTCTGGGGCCAACGTCCTGACTTTC
CASIPGVLDSGANVLTF
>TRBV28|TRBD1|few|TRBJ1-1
TGTGCCAGCAGTCATGGGGGGACAGGGGGCAACACTGAAGCTTTCTTT
CASSHGGTGGNTEAFF
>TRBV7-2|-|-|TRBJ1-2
TGTGCCAGCAGCTCTGGACCGCCGGGATATGGCTACACCTTC
CASSSGPPGYGYTF
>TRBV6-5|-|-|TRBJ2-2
TGTGCCAGCAGTTACGGGGGGGGGCCTGGTACCGGGGAGCTGTTTTTT
CASSYGGGPGTGELFF
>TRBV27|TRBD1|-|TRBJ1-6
TGTGCCAGCAGTACACACCTAGGGACAGCCTATAATTCACCCCTCCACTTT
CASSTHLGTAYNSPLHF
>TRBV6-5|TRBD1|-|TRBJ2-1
TGTGCCAGCAGTTACCGGACAGGGGGCGATGAGCAGTTCTTC
CASSYRTGGDEQFF
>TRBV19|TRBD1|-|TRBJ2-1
TGTGCCAGTAGTATTCGATTGGGACAGGGCTACAATGAGCAGTTCTTC
CASSIRLGQGYNEQFF
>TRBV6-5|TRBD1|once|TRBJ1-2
TGTGCCAGCAGTAAGGGACAGGGGCTGAGTGGCTACACCTTC
CASSKGQGLSGYTF
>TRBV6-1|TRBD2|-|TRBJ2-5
TGTGCCAGCAGTGAACGACTAGCCAACCTTCACCAAGAGACCCAGTACTTC
CASSERLANLHQETQYF
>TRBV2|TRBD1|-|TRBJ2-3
TGTGCCAGCAGTAGGGACAGGGGGAGGACAGATACGCAGTATTTT
CASSRDRGRTDTQYF
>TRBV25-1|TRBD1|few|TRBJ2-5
TGTGCCAGCAGTCTACCGGGACAGGGTTTGGAGACCCAGTACTTC
CASSLPGQGLETQYF
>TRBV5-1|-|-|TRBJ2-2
TGCGCCAGCAAAGGGGACTTCGGCTCGGTGGCCGGGGAGCTGTTTTTT
CASKGDFGSVAGELFF
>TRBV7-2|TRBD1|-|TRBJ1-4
TGTGCCAGCAGCTTCAGGGGGCTTGGGGAAAAACTGTTTTTT
CASSFRGLGEKLFF
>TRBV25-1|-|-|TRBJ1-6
TGTGCCAGCAGTTTCTCGAATTCACCCCTCCACTTT
CASSFSNSPLHF
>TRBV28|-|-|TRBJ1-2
TGTGCCAGCACCAATCCGACAGCTAACTATGGCTACACCTTC
CASTNPTANYGYTF
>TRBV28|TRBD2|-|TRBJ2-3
TGTGCCAGCAGTATTCCGCTGGGGGGGGACTCCACAGATACGCAGTATTTT
CASSIPLGGDSTDTQYF
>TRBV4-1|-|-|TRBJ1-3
TGCGCCAGCAGGAACAGGGCCTCTGGAAACACCATATATTTT
CASRNRASGNTIYF
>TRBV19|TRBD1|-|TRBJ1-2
TGTGCCAGTAGTACGCCTTGGGGGGACAGCTATGGCTACACCTTC
CASSTPWGDSYGYTF
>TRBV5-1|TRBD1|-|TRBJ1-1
TGCGCCAGCAGCCCTGACAGGGGGCTGAACACTGAAGCTTTCTTT
CASSPDRGLNTEAFF
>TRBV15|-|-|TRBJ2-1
TGTGCCACCAGCAGACCGACTGAGGATGAGCAGTTCTTC
CATSRPTEDEQFF
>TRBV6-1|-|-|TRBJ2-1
TGTGCCAGCAGTCCTGTGCAAAAGCCCTACAATGAGCAGTTCTTC
CASSPVQKPYNEQFF
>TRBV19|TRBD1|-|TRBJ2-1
TGTGCCAGTAGTTCTTCAAGGGGACAGGGATCTGCCTACAATGAGCAGTTCTTC
CASSSSRGQGSAYNEQFF
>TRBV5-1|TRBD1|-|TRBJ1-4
TGCGCCAGCAAGCCCGGGTTTGGGACAGGGGGCGAAAAACTGTTTTTT
CASKPGFGTGGEKLFF
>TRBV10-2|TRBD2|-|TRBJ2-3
TGCGCCAGCACGGGACTAGCGGGGGACACAGATACGCAGTATTTT
CASTGLAGDTDTQYF
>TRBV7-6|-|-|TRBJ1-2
TGTGCCAGCAGCCCCGAGGGGGGGGCAAGAGGCTACACCTTC
CASSPEGGARGYTF
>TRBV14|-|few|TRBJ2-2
TGTGCCAGCAGCCGAATGATTACAGGGACCGGGGAGCTGTTTTTT
CASSRMITGTGELFF
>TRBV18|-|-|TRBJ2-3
TGTGCCAGCTCAGAAGGGTGGTCCAGCGGCGCTTTT
CASSEGWSSGAF
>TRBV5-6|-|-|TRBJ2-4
TGTGCCAGCAGCTTGAGGGTTACTAGTGGTGCCAAAAACATTCAGTACTTC
CASSLRVTSGAKNIQYF
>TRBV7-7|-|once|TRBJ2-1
TGTGCTAGCAGCTTACAGGGCACGGATGAGCAGTTCTTC
CASSLQGTDEQFF
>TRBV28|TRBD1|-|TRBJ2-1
TGTGCCAGCAGTTTCAGTCCAGGGGGCTACAATGAGCAGTTCTTC
CASSFSPGGYNEQFF
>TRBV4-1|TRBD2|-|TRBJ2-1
TGCGCCAGCAGCCAAGCCGGCCAGGGACTAGCGGCTTACAATGAGCAGTTCTTC
CASSQAGQGLAAYNEQFF
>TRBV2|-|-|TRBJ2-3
TGTGCCAGGGGGAGAGGGGATACGCAGTATTTT
CARGRGDTQYF
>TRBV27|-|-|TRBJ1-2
TGTGCCAGCAGTTTGGGAATCGACAGCCGTGGCTACACCTTC
CASSLGIDSRGYTF
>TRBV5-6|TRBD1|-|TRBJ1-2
TGTGCCAGCAGCTTGGTAGGGACAGACTATGGCTACACCTTC
CASSLVGTDYGYTF
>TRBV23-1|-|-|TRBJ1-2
TGCGCCAGCAGTCAACTTTTTAACTATGGCTACACCTTC
CASSQLFNYGYTF
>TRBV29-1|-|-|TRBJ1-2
TGCAGCGTCGACAAGACAGGCACGGTAGGCTACACCTTC
CSVDKTGTVGYTF
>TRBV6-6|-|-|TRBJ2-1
TGTGCCACCCTGCCAGGGTCGGCCAATGAGCAGTTCTTC
CATLPGSANEQFF
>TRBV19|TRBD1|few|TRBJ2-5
TGTGCCAGTAGTATCAGGGGGCAAGAGACCCAGTACTTC
CASSIRGQETQYF